Each of the 3 T cell receptor beta chains below was sequenced from the same sample in a study of blood T cell repertoires in COVID-19 (dated by TCRdb to about 2020). The library came from the immunoSEQ multiplex PCR assay. TCRdb holds this immuneACCESS table with in-frame rearrangements only. Some clones are missing; in checked studies, unresolved V genes explain under half, and the rest has no known cause. Present in this sample are about 370,000 clones, 70% to 90% of which were seen just once. 3% of the sample is held by the ten biggest clonotypes. Material: peripheral blood. These receptors were collected from a woman aged 25 to 39 with COVID-19, enrolled during active disease.

This clone was seen just once. The chain couples TRBV11-3 to TRBJ1-6, with 7 nucleotides matching TRBD1. Germline V gene data show CDR1 as SGHNT and CDR2 as YENEEA. The V gene end was trimmed by 5 bases and the J gene end by 7 bases; junction bases not matched to a gene: 8. The CDR3 spans 15 residues. CDR3 nucleotide sequence: TGTGCCAGCAGCGGGCCGGGACAGAAAAATTCACCCCTCCACTTT. It is translated as CASSGPGQKNSPLHF.

The chain joins TRBV2 to TRBJ2-5, with D maybe TRBD1 (6 bases). This CDR3 spans 15 amino acids. V gave up 4 bases and J gave up 1 base, with 13 bases separating them. Germline V lookup: CDR1 SNHLY, CDR2 FYNNEI. The DNA of the CDR3 is TGTGCCAGCAGTGGACCGCCGACAGGCCAAGAGACCCAGTACTTC. Its protein product is CASSGPPTGQETQYF.

CDR3 DNA: TGTGCCAGCAGCCAAGGCGCCCCGTTGTACAATGAGCAGTTCTTC. Encoded protein: CASSQGAPLYNEQFF. This chain joins TRBV14 and TRBJ2-1; D is uncertain. V was clipped by 1 base and J by 4 bases, with 11 bases between them. Germline loops: CDR1 SGHDN, CDR2 FVKESK. The CDR3 covers 15 residues.